The clone carrying this T cell receptor beta chain has more than one count but fewer than ten. As yet, its antigen is unknown. TCRdb independently ran MiXCR on the 5' RACE reads; one entry per CDR3 protein. Here the sample spans approximately 300,000 distinct CDR3 sequences, roughly 9.4% being singletons. The CDR3 totals 16 residues. V dropped 0 bases and J dropped 2; count of bases not matched to a gene: 6. The germline gives CDR1 MNHEY, CDR2 SMNVEV (reference sequence). The data derive from a study of T cells after yellow fever vaccination. General study findings and limits: Abundant clonotypes from the bulk population could get into FACS-sorted repertoires as contaminants.

Sequencing was performed on PBMCs, taken on the day of the first yellow fever vaccination. The genes are TRBV27 and TRBJ2-7; 8 bases line up with TRBD2. This sequence was found in a young man who received the YFV17D yellow fever vaccine. As DNA, the CDR3 is TGTGCCAGCAGTTTATCGGCTAGCGGGTGGGCCTACGAGCAGTACTTC. This translates into CASSLSASGWAYEQYF.